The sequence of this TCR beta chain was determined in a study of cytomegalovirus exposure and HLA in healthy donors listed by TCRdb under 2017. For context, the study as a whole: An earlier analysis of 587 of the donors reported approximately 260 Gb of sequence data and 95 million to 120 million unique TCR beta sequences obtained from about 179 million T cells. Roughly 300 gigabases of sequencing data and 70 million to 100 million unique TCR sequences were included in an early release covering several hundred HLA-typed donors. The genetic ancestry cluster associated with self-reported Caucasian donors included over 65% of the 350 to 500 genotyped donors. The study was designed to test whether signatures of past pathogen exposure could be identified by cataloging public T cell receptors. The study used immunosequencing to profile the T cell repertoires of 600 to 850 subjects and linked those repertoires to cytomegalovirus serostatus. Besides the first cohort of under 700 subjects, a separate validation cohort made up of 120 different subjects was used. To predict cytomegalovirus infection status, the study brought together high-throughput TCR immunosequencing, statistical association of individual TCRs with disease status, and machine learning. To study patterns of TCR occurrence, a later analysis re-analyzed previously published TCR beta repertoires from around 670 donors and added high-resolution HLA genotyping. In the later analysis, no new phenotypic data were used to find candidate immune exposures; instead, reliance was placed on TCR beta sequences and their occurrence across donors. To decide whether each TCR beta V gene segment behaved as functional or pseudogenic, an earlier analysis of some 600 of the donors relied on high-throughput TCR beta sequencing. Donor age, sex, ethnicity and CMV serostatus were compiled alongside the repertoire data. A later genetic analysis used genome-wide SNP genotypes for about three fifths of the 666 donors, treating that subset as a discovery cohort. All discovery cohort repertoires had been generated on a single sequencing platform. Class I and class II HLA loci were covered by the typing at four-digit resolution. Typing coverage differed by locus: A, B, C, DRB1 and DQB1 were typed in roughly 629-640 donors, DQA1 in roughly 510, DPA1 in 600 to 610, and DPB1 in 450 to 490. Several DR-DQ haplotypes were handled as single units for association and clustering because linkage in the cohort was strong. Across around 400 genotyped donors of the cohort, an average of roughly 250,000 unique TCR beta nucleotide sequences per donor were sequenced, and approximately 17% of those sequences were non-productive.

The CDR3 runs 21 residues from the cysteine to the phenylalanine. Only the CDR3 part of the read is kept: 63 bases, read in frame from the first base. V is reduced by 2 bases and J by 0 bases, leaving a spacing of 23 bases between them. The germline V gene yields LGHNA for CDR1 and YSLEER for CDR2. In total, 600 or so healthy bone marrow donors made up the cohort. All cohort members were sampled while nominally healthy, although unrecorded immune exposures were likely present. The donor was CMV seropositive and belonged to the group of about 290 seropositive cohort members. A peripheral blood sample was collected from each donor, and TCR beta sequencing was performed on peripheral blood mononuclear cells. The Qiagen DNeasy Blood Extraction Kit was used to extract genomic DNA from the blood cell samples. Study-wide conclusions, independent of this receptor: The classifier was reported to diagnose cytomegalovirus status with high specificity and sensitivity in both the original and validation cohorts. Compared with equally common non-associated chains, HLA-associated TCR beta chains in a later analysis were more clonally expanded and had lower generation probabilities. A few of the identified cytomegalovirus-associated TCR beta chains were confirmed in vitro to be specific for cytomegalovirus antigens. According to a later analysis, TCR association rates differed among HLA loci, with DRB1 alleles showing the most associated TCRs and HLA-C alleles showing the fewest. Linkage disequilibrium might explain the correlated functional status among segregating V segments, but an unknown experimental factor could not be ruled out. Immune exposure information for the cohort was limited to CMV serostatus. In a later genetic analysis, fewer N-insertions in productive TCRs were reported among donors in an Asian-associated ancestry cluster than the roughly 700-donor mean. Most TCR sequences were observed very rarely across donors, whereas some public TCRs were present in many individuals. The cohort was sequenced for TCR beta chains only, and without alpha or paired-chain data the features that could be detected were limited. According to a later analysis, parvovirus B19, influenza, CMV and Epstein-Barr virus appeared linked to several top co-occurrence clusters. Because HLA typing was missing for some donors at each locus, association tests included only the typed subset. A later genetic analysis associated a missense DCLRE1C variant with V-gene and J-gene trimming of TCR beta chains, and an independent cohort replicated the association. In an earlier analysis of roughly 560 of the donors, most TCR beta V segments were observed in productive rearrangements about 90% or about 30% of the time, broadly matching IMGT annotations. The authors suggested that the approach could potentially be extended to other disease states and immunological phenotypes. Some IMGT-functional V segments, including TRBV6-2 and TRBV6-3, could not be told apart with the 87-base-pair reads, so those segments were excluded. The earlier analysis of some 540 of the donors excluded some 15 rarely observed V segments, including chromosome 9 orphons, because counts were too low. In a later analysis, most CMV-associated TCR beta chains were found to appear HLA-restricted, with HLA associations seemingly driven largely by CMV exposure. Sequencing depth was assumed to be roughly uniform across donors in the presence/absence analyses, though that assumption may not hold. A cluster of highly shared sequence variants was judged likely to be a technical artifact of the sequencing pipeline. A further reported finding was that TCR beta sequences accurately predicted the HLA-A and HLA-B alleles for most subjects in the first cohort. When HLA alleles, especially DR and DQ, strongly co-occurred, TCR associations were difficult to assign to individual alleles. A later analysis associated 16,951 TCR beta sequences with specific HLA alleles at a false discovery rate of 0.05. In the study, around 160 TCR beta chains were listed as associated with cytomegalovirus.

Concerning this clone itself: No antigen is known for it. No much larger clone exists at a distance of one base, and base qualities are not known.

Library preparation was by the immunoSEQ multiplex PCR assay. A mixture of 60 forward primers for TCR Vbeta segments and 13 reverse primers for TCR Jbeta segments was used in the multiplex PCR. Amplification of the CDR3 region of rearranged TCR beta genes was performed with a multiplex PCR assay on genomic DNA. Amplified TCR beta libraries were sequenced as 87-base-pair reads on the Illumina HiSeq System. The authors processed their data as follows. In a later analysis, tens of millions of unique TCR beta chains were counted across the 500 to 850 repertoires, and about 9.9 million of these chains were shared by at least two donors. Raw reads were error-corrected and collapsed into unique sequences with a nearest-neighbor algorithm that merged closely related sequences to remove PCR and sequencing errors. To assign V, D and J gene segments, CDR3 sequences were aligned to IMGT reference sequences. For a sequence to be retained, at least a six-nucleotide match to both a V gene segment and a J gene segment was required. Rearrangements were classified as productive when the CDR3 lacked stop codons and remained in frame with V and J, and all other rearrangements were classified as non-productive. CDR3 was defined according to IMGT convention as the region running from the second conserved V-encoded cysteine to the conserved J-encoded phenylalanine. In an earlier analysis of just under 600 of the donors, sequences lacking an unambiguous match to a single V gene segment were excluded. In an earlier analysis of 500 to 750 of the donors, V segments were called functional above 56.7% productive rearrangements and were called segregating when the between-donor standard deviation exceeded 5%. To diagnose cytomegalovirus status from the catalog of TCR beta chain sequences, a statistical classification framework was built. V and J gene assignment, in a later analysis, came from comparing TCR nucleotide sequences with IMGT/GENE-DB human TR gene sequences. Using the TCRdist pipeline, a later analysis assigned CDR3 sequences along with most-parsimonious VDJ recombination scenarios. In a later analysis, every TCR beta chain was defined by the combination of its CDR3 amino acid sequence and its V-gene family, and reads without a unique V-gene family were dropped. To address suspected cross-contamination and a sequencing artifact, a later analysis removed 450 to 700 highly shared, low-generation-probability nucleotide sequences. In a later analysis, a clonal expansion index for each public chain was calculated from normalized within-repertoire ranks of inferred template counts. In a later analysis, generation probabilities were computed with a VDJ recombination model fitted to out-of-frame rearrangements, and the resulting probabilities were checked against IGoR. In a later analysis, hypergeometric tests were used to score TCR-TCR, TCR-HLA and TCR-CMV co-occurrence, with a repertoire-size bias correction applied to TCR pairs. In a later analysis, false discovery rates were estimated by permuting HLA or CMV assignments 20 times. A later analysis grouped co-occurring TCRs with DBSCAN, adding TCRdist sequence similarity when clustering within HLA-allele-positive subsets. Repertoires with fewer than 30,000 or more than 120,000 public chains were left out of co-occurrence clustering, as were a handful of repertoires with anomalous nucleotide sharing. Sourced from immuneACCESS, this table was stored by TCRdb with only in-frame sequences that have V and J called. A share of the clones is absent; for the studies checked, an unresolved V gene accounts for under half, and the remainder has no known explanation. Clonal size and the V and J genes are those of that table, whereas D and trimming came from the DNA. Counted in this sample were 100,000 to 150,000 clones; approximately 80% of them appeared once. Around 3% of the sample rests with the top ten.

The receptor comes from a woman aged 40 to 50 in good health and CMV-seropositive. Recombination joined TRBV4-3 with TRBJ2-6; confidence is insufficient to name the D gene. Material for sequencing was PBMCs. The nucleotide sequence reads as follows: TGCGCCAGCAGCCAACTTTCCCCTGGCCGCCGAATCCTCTCTGGGGCCAACGTCCTGACTTTC. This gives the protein CASSQLSPGRRILSGANVLTF.